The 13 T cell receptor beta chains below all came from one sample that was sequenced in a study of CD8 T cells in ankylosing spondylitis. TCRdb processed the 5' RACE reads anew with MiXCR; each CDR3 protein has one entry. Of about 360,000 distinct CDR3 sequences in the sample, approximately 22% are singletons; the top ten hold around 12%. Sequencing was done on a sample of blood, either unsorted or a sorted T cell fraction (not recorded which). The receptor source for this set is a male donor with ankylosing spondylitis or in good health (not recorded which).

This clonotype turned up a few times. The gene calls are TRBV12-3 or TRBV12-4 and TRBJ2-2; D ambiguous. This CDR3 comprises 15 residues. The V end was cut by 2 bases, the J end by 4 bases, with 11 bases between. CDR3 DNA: TGTGCCAGCAGTTTACGGCAGGATCGCACCGGGGAGCTGTTTTTT. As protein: CASSLRQDRTGELFF.

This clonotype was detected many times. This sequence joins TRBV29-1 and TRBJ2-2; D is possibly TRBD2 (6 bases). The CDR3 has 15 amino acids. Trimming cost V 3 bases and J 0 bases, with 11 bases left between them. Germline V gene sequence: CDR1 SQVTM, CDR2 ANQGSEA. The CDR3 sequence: CSVEGGRTNTGELFF. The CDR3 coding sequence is TGCAGCGTTGAGGGGGGACGAACGAACACCGGGGAGCTGTTTTTT.

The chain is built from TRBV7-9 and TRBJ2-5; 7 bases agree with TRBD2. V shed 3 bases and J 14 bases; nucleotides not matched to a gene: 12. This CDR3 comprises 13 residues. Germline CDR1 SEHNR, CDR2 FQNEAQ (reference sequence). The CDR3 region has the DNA TGTGCCAGCAGCTTGGGGGGGATTCAGTCCACTTACTTC. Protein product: CASSLGGIQSTYF.

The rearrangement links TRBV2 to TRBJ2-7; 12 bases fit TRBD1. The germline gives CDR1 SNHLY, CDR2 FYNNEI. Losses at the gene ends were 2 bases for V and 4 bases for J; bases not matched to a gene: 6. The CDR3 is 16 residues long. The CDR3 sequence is CASSERGTGGWYEQYF. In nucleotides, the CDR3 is TGTGCCAGCAGTGAAAGGGGGACAGGGGGCTGGTACGAGCAGTACTTC.

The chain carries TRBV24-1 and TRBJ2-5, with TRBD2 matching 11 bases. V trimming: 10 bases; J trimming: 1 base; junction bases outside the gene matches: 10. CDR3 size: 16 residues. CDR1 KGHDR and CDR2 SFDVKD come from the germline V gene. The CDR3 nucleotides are TGTGCCACTCCTAGCGGGGGGACCCTCCGCCAAGAGACCCAGTACTTC. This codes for CATPSGGTLRQETQYF.

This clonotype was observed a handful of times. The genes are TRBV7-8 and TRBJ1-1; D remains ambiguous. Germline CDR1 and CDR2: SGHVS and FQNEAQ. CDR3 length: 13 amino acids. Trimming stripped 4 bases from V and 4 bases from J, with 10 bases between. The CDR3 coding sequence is TGTGCCAGCAGCTGGTCCGAGGGCACTGAAGCTTTCTTT. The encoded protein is CASSWSEGTEAFF.

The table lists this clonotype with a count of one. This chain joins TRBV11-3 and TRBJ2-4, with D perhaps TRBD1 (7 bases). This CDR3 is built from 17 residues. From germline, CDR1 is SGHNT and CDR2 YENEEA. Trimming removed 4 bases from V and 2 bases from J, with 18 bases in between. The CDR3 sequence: CASSSPPGGWPKNIQYF. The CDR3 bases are TGTGCCAGCAGCTCCCCTCCAGGGGGGTGGCCCAAAAACATTCAGTACTTC.

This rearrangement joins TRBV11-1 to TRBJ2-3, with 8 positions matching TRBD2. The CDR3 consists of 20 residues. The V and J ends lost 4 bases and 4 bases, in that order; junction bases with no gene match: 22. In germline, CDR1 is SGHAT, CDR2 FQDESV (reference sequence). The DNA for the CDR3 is TGTGCCAGCAGCTCAAGCGGGTCGGGGGGGGCCGACCCATGGGCAGATACGCAGTATTTT. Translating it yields CASSSSGSGGADPWADTQYF.

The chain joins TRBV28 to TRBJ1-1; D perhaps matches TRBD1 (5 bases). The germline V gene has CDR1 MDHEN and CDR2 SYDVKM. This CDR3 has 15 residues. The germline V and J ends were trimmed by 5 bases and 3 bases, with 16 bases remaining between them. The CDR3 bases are TGTGCCAGCAGTCTAAACTCCCGAGGGGACACTGAAGCTTTCTTT. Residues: CASSLNSRGDTEAFF.

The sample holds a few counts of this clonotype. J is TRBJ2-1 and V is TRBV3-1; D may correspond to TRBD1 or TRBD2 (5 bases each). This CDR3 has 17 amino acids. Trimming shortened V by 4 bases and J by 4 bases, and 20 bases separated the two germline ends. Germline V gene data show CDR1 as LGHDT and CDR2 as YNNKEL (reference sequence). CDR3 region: CASSRTDQMGVYNEQFF. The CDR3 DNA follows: TGTGCCAGCAGCCGTACCGATCAGATGGGGGTTTACAATGAGCAGTTCTTC.

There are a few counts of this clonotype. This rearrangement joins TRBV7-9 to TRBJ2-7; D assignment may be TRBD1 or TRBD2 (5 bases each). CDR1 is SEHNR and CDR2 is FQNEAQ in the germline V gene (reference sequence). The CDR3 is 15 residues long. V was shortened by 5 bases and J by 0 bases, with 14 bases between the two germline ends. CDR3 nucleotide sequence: TGTGCCAGCAGCCACCGGGACGCAAGCTCCTACGAGCAGTACTTC. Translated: CASSHRDASSYEQYF.

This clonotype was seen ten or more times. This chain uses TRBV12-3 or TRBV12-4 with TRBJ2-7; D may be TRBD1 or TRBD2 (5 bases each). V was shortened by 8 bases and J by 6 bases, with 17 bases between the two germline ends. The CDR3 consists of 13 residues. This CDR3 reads CASSGRPFIEQYF. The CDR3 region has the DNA TGTGCCAGCTCGGGGCGTCCTTTCATCGAGCAGTACTTC.

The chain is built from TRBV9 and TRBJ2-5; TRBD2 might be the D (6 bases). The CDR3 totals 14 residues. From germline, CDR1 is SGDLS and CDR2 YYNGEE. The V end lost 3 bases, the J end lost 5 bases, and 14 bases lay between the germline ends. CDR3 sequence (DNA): TGTGCCAGCAGCGAGGGGCGGGGCTGGGAGACCCAGTACTTC. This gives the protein CASSEGRGWETQYF.